The 13 T cell receptor beta chains in this list originate from one sample, sequenced in a study of T cell changes during pregnancy in multiple sclerosis. Sequenced by immunoSEQ multiplex PCR; TCRdb stores in-frame clones only, minus some. The sample comprises about 69,000 clones, approximately 92% of which are singletons, and 2% rests with the top ten. The sequencing here drew on peripheral blood, taken in the third trimester of pregnancy. These receptor sequences come from a female donor in good health, enrolled as a control in a pregnancy study.

Only one count was recorded for this clone. The CDR3 DNA reads TGTGCCAGCAGCAGTAGCGGGAGGGGCAGCGAGCAGTACTTC. Protein: CASSSSGRGSEQYF. The chain uses TRBV21-1 and TRBJ2-7; TRBD2 is the table's D call, not checked against the DNA. TRBV21-1 is a pseudogene. The CDR3 consists of 14 residues.

The V and J genes are TRBV2 and TRBJ2-1, with a tentative D call TRBD2 (5 bases). This CDR3 spans 15 amino acids. CDR1 is SNHLY, CDR2 FYNNEI, per germline. Trimming shortened V by 3 bases and J by 11 bases, and 20 bases separated the two germline ends. The CDR3 bases are TGTGCCAGCAGTGAGTCCGGACTGCCTCCAATGAAGCAGTTCTTC. Translated: CASSESGLPPMKQFF.

This chain uses TRBV2 with TRBJ2-7; weak D call: TRBD2 (7 bases). V was shortened by 6 bases and J by 0 bases, with 15 bases between the two germline ends. The CDR3 spans 15 residues. Germline values: CDR1 SNHLY, CDR2 FYNNEI. For the CDR3, the DNA is TGTGCCAGCAGACCCCGAGGGGGGGGCTCCTACGAGCAGTACTTC. Its translation is CASRPRGGGSYEQYF.

This CDR3 is CASSVGVGLTGELFF. The CDR3 DNA reads TGTGCCAGCAGCGTAGGAGTGGGGCTGACCGGGGAGCTGTTTTTT. The V gene is TRBV9, the J gene TRBJ2-2, with D tentatively TRBD1 (5 bases). CDR1 is SGDLS and CDR2 is YYNGEE in the germline V gene. Trimming pared 0 bases from V and 5 bases from J, leaving 11 bases between. This CDR3 contains 15 residues.

The chain links TRBV6-5 to TRBJ2-3, with 7 bases lining up with TRBD1. Germline-derived CDR1 and CDR2 are MNHEY and SVGAGI. Trimming cost V 6 bases and J 4 bases; bases outside gene matches: 7. The CDR3 has 14 amino acids. In DNA form, the CDR3 reads TGTGCCAGCAGATACAGGGGCCTCTCAGATACGCAGTATTTT. Its translation is CASRYRGLSDTQYF.

The chain has TRBV23-1 and TRBJ2-6; 9 bases are shared with TRBD2. TRBV23-1 is marked as an open reading frame, function uncertain. Trimming at V came to 5 bases and at J to 4 bases, leaving 9 bases not matched to a gene. The CDR3 runs to 17 residues. CDR3 protein: CASSCRRGGSGANVLTF. The CDR3 nucleotides read TGCGCCAGCAGTTGTCGGCGGGGGGGTTCGGGGGCCAACGTCCTGACTTTC.

The chain combines TRBV9 with TRBJ2-7, with 10 bases aligning to TRBD2. The ends lost 0 bases at V and 4 bases at J; junction bases unmatched: 1. CDR1 and CDR2 (germline): SGDLS, YYNGEE. The CDR3 length is 14 residues. CDR3 region: CASSVASGSYEQYF. CDR3 DNA: TGTGCCAGCAGCGTAGCTAGCGGGAGTTACGAGCAGTACTTC.

The chain links TRBV7-9 to TRBJ1-1; maybe TRBD1 (5 bases). Per germline, CDR1 SEHNR and CDR2 FQNEAQ (reference sequence). Trimming cost V 7 bases and J 8 bases, with 17 bases left between them. The CDR3 runs to 13 residues. The CDR3 loop is CASTLSGVEEAFF. CDR3 nucleotides: TGTGCCAGCACCCTATCGGGGGTCGAAGAAGCTTTCTTT.

This clone occurred a few times. One end of the junction does not line up with germline, which may come from a read error. V gene TRBV7-7 combines with J gene TRBJ2-7; the D is unclear. CDR3 size: 14 residues. From germline, CDR1 is SSHAT and CDR2 FNYEAQ (reference sequence). CDR3 in DNA: TGTGCTAGCAGCTTAGCCATTTCTAGTCGCGAGCAGTACTTC. It yields the protein CASSLAISSREQYF.

The chain is built from TRBV19 and TRBJ2-3, with 9 bases identical to TRBD1. CDR1 is LNHDA and CDR2 is SQIVND in the germline V gene (reference sequence). This CDR3 comprises 16 residues. V lost 5 bases to trimming and J lost 3 bases; unmatched junction nucleotides: 9. The CDR3 DNA follows: TGTGCCAGTAGTTGGGCAACAGGGGGCGGGACAGATACGCAGTATTTT. This sequence encodes CASSWATGGGTDTQYF.

The chain has TRBV18 and TRBJ1-3; D is unresolved. Between the trimmed V and J ends, which lost 4 bases and 0 bases, there was a span of 10 bases. CDR3 length equals 15 residues. CDR1 is KGHSH, CDR2 LQKENI, per germline. CDR3 nucleotides: TGTGCCAGCTCACTACAGACGAGCTCTGGAAACACCATATATTTT. As protein: CASSLQTSSGNTIYF.

This clone was observed once. The V call is TRBV18, the J call TRBJ2-5, with D tentatively TRBD2 (7 bases). Looked up from germline, CDR1 is KGHSH and CDR2 is LQKENI. Trimming left V 3 bases short and J 4 bases short, with 15 bases between. CDR3 length equals 15 residues. This CDR3 reads CASSPGSGGGETQYF. The CDR3 nucleotides read TGTGCCAGCTCACCGGGCTCGGGGGGCGGAGAGACCCAGTACTTC.

This rearrangement joins TRBV7-8 to TRBJ2-3; 12 nucleotides align to TRBD2. V lost 10 bases, J lost 1 base, and 15 bases stayed unmatched. Per germline, CDR1 SGHVS and CDR2 FQNEAQ. The CDR3 has 18 residues. This CDR3 is CATRPGLAGAAGTDTQYF. The CDR3 DNA follows: TGTGCCACGCGACCGGGACTAGCGGGCGCCGCAGGCACAGATACGCAGTATTTT.